This T cell receptor (beta chain) stems from a study of CD8 T cells in Susac syndrome. Study-wide context: Treatment at blood withdrawal was none, corticosteroids, or intravenous immunoglobulin alone in Susac syndrome patients.

The germline V gene has CDR1 SQVTM and CDR2 ANQGSEA. This CDR3 is 15 amino acids long. V was trimmed by 3 bases and J by 5 bases, leaving 19 bases between them. Whole-study results and caveats: The greatest CD8+ clonal expansion in Susac occurred in TEMRA cells and in active patients.

For this clonotype: What it binds is not known.

RNA, at roughly 0.45 to 1 ug, was reverse transcribed with random hexamers. One entry per CDR3 protein, called by TCRdb with MiXCR from the immunoSEQ multiplex PCR reads. The table has roughly 150,000 distinct CDR3 sequences, more than 85% seen once. The origin of this receptor is a human donor with Susac syndrome. The chain links TRBV29-1 to TRBJ1-2; D is undetermined. The specimen sequenced was CD8+ T cells from PBMCs. CDR3 region: CSVDDKRAPLYGYTF. CDR3 sequence (DNA): TGCAGCGTTGATGATAAGAGAGCCCCACTTTATGGCTACACCTTC.